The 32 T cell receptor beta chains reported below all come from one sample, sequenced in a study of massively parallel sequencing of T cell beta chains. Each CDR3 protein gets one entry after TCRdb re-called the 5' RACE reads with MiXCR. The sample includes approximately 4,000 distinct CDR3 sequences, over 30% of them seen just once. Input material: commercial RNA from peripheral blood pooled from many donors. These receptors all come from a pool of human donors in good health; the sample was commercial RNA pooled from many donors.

CDR3 protein: CASSVEPSDDEQFF. Written as DNA, the CDR3 is TGTGCCAGCAGCGTCGAGCCCTCCGACGATGAGCAGTTCTTC. The chain has TRBV9 and TRBJ2-1; D gene unclear. The CDR3 has 14 amino acids. With 2 bases removed from V and 8 bases from J, the gap between germline ends came to 14 bases. Germline CDR1 SGDLS, CDR2 YYNGEE.

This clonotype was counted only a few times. CDR3 sequence reads: CSAGQPNQPQHF. CDR3 nucleotides: TGCAGTGCTGGACAGCCCAATCAGCCCCAGCATTTT. J is TRBJ1-5 and V is TRBV20-1; possibly TRBD1 for D (6 bases). This CDR3 contains 12 residues. Germline V gene data show CDR1 as DFQATT and CDR2 as SNEGSKA (reference sequence). Trimming took off 5 bases at V and 3 bases at J, with 8 bases between the two ends.

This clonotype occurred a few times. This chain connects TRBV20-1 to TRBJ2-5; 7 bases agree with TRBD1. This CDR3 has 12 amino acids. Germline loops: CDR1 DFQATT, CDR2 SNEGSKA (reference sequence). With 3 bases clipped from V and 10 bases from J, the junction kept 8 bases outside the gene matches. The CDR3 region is CSASRQGGYQYF. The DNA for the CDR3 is TGCAGTGCTAGTCGGCAAGGGGGCTACCAGTACTTC.

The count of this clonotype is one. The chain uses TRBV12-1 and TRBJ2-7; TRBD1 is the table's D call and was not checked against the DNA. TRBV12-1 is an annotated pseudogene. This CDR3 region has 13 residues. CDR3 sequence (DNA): TGTGCCAGCAGCTTTGGGACACACTACGAGCAGTACTTC. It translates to CASSFGTHYEQYF.

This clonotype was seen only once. The CDR3 sequence is CASSSPRGIQYF. CDR3 in DNA: TGTGCCAGCAGTTCCCCCCGGGGCATTCAGTACTTC. The chain links TRBV6-7 to TRBJ2-4, with D possibly matching TRBD2 (5 bases). TRBV6-7 is treated as an ORF (open reading frame) with a function not yet certain. Trimming pared 4 bases from V and 9 bases from J, leaving 10 bases between. CDR3 length equals 12 residues.

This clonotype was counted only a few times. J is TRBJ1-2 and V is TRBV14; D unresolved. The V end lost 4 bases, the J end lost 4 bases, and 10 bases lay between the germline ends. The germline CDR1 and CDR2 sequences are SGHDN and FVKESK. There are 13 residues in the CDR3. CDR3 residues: CASSPGGGYGYTF. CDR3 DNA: TGTGCCAGCAGCCCGGGAGGCGGCTATGGCTACACCTTC.

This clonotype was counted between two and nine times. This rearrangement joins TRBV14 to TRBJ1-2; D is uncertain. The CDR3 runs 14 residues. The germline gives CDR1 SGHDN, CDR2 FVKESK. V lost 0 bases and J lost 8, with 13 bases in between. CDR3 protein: CASSQDPSRAGYTF. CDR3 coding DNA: TGTGCCAGCAGCCAAGATCCGTCTAGGGCAGGCTACACCTTC.

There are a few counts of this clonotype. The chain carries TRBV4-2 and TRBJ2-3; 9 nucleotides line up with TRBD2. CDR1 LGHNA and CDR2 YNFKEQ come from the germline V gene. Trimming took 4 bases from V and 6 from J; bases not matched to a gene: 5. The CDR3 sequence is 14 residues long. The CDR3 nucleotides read TGTGCCAGCAGCCCCGTAGCGGGGGTGGATACGCAGTATTTT. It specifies CASSPVAGVDTQYF.

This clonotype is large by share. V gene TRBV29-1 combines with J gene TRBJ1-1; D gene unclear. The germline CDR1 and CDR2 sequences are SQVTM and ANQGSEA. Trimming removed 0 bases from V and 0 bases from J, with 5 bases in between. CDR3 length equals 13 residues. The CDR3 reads CSVEDRMNTEAFF. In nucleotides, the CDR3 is TGCAGCGTTGAAGATCGTATGAACACTGAAGCTTTCTTT.

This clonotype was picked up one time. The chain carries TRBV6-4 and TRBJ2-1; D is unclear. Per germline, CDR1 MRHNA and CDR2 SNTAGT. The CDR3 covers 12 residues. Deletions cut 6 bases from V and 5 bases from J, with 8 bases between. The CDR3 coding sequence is TGTGCCAGCAGCGACCTTGACAATGAGCAGTTCTTC. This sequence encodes CASSDLDNEQFF.

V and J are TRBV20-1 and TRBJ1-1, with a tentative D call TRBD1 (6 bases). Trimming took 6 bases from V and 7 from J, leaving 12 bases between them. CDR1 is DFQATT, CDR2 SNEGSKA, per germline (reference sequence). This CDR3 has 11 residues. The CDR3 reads CSAQGSGEAFF. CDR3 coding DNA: TGCAGTGCACAGGGATCGGGTGAAGCTTTCTTT.

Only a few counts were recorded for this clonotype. The CDR3 here is CASSQGLYGYTF. The DNA of the CDR3 is TGTGCCAGCAGCCAAGGCCTCTATGGCTACACCTTC. The chain carries TRBV3-1 and TRBJ1-2, with no clear D. This CDR3 has 12 residues. Deletions cut 1 base from V and 4 bases from J, with 4 bases between. The germline V gene has CDR1 LGHDT and CDR2 YNNKEL (reference sequence).

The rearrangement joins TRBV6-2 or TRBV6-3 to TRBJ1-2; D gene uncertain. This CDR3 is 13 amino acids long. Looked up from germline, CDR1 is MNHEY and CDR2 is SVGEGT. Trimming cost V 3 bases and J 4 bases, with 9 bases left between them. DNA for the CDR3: TGTGCCAGCAGTTATTCCGGTGTCTATGGCTACACCTTC. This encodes CASSYSGVYGYTF.

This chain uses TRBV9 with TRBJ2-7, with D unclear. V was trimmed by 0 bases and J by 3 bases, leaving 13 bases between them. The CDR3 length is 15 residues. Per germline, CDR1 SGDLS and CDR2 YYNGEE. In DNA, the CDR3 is TGTGCCAGCAGCGTAGCTCTAGGGATCCACTACGAGCAGTACTTC. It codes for CASSVALGIHYEQYF.

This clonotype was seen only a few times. Here the CDR3 reads CSAIYGVQETQYF. For the CDR3, the DNA is TGCAGTGCTATTTACGGGGTTCAGGAGACCCAGTACTTC. This chain uses TRBV20-1 with TRBJ2-5; tentatively, D is TRBD2 (5 bases). V was clipped by 4 bases and J by 5 bases, with 14 bases between them. CDR3 length equals 13 residues. Germline CDR1 DFQATT, CDR2 SNEGSKA (reference sequence).

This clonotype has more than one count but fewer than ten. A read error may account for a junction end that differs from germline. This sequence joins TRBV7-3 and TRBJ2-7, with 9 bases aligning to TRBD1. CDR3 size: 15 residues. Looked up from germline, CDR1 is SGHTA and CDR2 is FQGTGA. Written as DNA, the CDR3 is TGTGCCAGCAGCCTAACCGGGACAGGGCGATACGAGCAGTACTTC. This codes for CASSLTGTGRYEQYF.

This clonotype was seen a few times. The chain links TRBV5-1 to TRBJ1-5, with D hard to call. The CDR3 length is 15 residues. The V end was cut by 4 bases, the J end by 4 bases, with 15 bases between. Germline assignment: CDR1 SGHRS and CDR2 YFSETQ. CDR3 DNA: TGCGCCAGCAGCACGAAGGGTGGGGAAAATCAGCCCCAGCATTTT. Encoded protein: CASSTKGGENQPQHF. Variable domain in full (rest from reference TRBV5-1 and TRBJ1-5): KAGVTQTPRYLIKTRGQQVTLSCSPISGHRSVSWYQQTPGQGLQFLFEYFSETQRNKGNFPGRFSGRQFSNSRSEMNVSTLELGDSALYLCASSTKGGENQPQHFGDGTRLSIL.

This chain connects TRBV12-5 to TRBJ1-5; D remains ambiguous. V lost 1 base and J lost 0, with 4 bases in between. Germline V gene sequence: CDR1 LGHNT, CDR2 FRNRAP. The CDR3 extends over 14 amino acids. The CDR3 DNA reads TGTGCTAGTGGTTTGGGGGATAGCAATCAGCCCCAGCATTTT. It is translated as CASGLGDSNQPQHF.

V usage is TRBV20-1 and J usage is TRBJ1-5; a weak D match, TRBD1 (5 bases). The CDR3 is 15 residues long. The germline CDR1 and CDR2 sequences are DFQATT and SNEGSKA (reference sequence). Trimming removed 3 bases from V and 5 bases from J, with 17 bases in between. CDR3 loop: CSASVGAATDQPQHF. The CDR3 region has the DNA TGCAGTGCTAGTGTCGGGGCAGCCACTGATCAGCCCCAGCATTTT.

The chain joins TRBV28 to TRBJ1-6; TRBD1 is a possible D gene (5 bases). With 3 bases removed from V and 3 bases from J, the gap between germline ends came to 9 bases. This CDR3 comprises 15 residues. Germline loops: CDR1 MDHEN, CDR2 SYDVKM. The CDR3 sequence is CASSFGGGYNSPLHF. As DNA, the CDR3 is TGTGCCAGCAGTTTCGGGGGAGGCTATAATTCACCCCTCCACTTT.

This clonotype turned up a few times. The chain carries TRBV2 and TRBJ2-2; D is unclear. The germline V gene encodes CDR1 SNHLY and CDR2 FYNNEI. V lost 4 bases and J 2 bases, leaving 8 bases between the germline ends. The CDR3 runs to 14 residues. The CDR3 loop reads CASSVGPNTGELFF. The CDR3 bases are TGTGCCAGCAGTGTAGGCCCTAACACCGGGGAGCTGTTTTTT.

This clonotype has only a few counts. This chain's CDR3 is CASSLEAGRQYF. CDR3 nucleotide sequence: TGTGCCAGCAGCTTAGAAGCGGGCAGGCAGTACTTC. V usage is TRBV11-2 and J usage is TRBJ2-7; a weak D match, TRBD2 (6 bases). V lost 0 bases to trimming and J lost 9 bases, with 9 bases between them. Germline V lookup: CDR1 SGHAT, CDR2 FQNNGV. There are 12 residues in the CDR3.

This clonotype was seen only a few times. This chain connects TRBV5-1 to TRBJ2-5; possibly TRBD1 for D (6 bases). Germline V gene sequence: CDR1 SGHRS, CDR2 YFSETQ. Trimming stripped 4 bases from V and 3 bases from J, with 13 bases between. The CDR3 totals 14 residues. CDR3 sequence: CASSPGRTEETQYF. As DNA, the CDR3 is TGCGCCAGCAGCCCCGGACGGACAGAAGAGACCCAGTACTTC.

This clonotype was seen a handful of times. The CDR3, as DNA: TGCAGCGTTGTGGGGACAGATAACAATGAGCAGTTCTTC. Protein: CSVVGTDNNEQFF. The gene calls are TRBV29-1 and TRBJ2-1, with 7 bases aligning to TRBD1. The CDR3 is made up of 13 amino acids. V lost 4 bases, J lost 5 bases, and 5 bases stayed unmatched. Germline CDR1 is SQVTM and CDR2 is ANQGSEA.

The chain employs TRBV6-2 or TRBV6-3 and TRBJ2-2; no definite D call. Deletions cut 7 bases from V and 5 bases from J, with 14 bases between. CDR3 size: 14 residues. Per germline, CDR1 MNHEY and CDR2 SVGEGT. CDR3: CASTWASLTGELFF. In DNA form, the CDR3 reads TGTGCCAGCACCTGGGCCTCTTTGACCGGGGAGCTGTTTTTT.

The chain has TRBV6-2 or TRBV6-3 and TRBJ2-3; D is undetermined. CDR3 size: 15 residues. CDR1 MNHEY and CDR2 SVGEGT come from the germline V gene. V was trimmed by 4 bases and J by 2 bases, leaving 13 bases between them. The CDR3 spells CASSSHSLYTDTQYF. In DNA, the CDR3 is TGTGCCAGCAGTTCCCACAGTCTATACACAGATACGCAGTATTTT.

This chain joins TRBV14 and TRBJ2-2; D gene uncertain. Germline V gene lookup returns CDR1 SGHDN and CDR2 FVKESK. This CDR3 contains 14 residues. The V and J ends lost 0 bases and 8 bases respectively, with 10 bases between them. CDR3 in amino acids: CASSQDPSFGELFF. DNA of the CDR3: TGTGCCAGCAGCCAAGACCCCTCATTTGGGGAGCTGTTTTTT.

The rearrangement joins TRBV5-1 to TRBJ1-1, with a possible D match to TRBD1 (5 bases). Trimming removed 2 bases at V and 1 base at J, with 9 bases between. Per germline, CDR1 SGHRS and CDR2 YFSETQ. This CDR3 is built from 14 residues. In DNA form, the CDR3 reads TGCGCCAGCAGCTTTGGAGGGGAGAACACTGAAGCTTTCTTT. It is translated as CASSFGGENTEAFF.

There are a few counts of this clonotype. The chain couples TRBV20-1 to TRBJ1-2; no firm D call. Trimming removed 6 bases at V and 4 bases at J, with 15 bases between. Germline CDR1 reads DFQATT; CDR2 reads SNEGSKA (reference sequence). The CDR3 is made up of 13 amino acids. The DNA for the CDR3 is TGCAGTGCCCAACTAACGGGTGGCTATGGCTACACCTTC. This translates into CSAQLTGGYGYTF.

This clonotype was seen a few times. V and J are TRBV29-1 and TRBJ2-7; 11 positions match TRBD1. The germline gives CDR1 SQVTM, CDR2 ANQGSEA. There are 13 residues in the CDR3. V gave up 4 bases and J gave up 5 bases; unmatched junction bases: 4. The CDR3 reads CSVVGQGANEQYF. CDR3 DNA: TGCAGCGTTGTCGGACAGGGGGCCAACGAGCAGTACTTC.

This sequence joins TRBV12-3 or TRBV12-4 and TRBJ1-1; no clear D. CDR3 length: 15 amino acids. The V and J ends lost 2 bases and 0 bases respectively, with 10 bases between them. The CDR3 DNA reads TGTGCCAGCAGTTTACCCAGACCTTTGAACACTGAAGCTTTCTTT. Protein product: CASSLPRPLNTEAFF.

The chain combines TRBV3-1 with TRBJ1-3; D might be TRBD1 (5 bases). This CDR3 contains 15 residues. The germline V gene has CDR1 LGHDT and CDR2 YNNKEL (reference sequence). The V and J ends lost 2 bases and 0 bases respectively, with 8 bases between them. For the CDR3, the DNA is TGTGCCAGCAGCCAACAGGGCCTCTCTGGAAACACCATATATTTT. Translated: CASSQQGLSGNTIYF.